The T cell receptor (beta chain) described here comes from a study of early T cells in non-severe SARS-CoV-2 infection. In TCRdb, the 5' RACE reads were re-called with MiXCR into one record per CDR3 protein. The table includes 75,000 to 90,000 distinct CDR3 sequences, about 15% detected once. This clonotype was observed a handful of times. This CDR3 contains 14 residues. Unmatched junction bases numbered 6, after V lost 6 bases and J lost 6 bases. Looked up from germline, CDR1 is MDHEN and CDR2 is SYDVKM. The sample was whole blood. This clonotype was sampled from an adult who was a healthcare worker with PCR-confirmed SARS-CoV-2 infection or an uninfected control (not recorded which). This chain joins TRBV28 and TRBJ2-1; TRBD1 aligns across 9 bases. Here the CDR3 reads CASSHRGQSNEQFF. The CDR3 DNA reads as TGTGCCAGCAGCCACAGGGGGCAAAGCAATGAGCAGTTCTTC.